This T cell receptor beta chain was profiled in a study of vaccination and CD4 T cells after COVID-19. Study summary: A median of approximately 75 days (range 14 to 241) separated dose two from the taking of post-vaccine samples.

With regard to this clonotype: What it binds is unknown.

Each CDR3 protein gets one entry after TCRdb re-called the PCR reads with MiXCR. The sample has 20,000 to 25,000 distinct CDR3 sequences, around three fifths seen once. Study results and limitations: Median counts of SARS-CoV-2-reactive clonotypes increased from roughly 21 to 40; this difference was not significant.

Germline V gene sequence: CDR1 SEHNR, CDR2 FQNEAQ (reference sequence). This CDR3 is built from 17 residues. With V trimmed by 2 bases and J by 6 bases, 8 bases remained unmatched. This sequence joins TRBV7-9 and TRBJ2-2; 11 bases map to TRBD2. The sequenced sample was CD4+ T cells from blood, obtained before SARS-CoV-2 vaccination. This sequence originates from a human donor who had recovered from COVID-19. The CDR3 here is CASSLLAGGPGAGELFF. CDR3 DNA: TGTGCCAGCAGCTTACTAGCGGGAGGACCGGGCGCCGGGGAGCTGTTTTTT.